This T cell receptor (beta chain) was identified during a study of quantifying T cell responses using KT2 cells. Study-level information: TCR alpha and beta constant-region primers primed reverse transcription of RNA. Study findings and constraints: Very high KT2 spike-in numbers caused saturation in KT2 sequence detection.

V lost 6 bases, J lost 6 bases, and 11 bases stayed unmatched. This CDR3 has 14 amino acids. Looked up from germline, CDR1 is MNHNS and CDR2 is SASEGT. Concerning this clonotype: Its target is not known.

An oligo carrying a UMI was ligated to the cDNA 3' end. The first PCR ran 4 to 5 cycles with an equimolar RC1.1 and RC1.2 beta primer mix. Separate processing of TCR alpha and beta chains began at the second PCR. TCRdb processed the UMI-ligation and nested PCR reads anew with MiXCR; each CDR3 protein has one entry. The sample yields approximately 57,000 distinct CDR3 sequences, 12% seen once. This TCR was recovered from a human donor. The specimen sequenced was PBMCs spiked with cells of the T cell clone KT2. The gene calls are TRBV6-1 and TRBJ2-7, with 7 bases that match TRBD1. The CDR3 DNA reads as TGTGCCAGCAGCGTCTCCCTAGACAGGGTCGAGCAGTACTTC. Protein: CASSVSLDRVEQYF.